The clone carrying this T cell receptor (beta chain) occurred many times. Its antigen is unknown. The data were taken from a study of T cells after yellow fever vaccination. General study findings and limits: Clones that expanded after primary vaccination mostly reappeared after the booster (96% CD4, approximately 85% CD8). CD4 and CD8 compartments shared a small share of clonotypes, likely from convergent recombination.

In making TCR cDNA, 5'RACE template switching added a universal primer site and UMIs to it. Each CDR3 protein gets one entry after TCRdb re-called the 5' RACE reads with MiXCR. The repertoire holds hundreds of thousands of distinct CDR3 sequences, with about 4% as singletons. The receptor was derived from a young man who received the YFV17D yellow fever vaccine. Sequencing used PBMCs, obtained 5 days after the yellow fever booster vaccination.

The CDR3 sequence: CASSGVSGGQETQYF. The CDR3 DNA reads as TGTGCCAGCAGCGGCGTTAGCGGGGGCCAAGAGACCCAGTACTTC. The chain combines TRBV7-2 with TRBJ2-5; TRBD2 matches at 9 bases. Trimming at V came to 5 bases and at J to 1 base, leaving 5 bases not matched to a gene. Germline V lookup: CDR1 SGHTA, CDR2 FQGNSA. The CDR3 has 15 residues.